The 5 T cell receptor beta chains presented below share a single source sample, sequenced in a study of CD8+ T cells in alopecia areata. Treatment indicated: oral pan-JAK inhibitor, 5-10 mg twice daily. cDNA prepared by RNA extraction and subsequent reverse transcription served as the template for sequencing. The repertoire was sequenced with immunoSEQ multiplex PCR; TCRdb's copy has only in-frame clones and lacks some. The table lists 250,000 to 350,000 clones, roughly 60% of them singletons. The specimen comprised CD4+ T cells sorted from blood, sampled at week 52, from a patient treated with tofacitinib. These TCRs come from a human donor with alopecia areata.

V and J are TRBV6-5 and TRBJ2-3, with 9 bases aligning to TRBD1. The trim removed 4 bases at V and 0 bases at J, leaving 5 bases unmatched. From germline, CDR1 is MNHEY and CDR2 SVGAGI. CDR3 size: 16 residues. The CDR3 region has the DNA TGTGCCAGCAGTTGGACCGGGACAGGGAGCACAGATACGCAGTATTTT. Translated, it gives CASSWTGTGSTDTQYF.

V gene TRBV19 combines with J gene TRBJ2-7, with D possibly matching TRBD2 (6 bases). The germline V gene has CDR1 LNHDA and CDR2 SQIVND (reference sequence). V was cut by 11 bases and J by 3 bases, with 23 bases left in between. CDR3 length: 15 residues. The CDR3 here is CASRPGGEKFYEQYF. In nucleotides, the CDR3 is TGTGCCTCACGGCCGGGCGGGGAAAAATTCTACGAGCAGTACTTC.

The chain combines TRBV15 with TRBJ2-1; 10 bases fit TRBD2. The CDR3 is 12 residues long. From germline, CDR1 is LNHNV and CDR2 YYDKDF (reference sequence). J lost 13 bases, V lost 5 bases, and 5 bases had no gene match. CDR3 DNA sequence: TGTGCCACCAGCCTTAGCGGGGGGATTCAGTTCTTC. This gives the protein CATSLSGGIQFF.

The J gene is TRBJ1-1, the V gene TRBV14, with D unclear. With 4 bases removed from V and 2 bases from J, the gap between germline ends came to 2 bases. CDR1 SGHDN and CDR2 FVKESK come from the germline V gene. The CDR3 runs 11 residues. CDR3 in amino acids: CASSPNTEAFF. As DNA, the CDR3 is TGTGCCAGCAGCCCCAACACTGAAGCTTTCTTT.

This chain uses TRBV5-6 with TRBJ2-3, with D unresolved. Germline lookup yields CDR1 SGHDT and CDR2 YYEEEE. CDR3 length: 13 amino acids. Deletions cut 7 bases from V and 1 base from J, with 10 bases between. The DNA for the CDR3 is TGTGCCAGCCGGGTTGGGGGCACAGATACGCAGTATTTT. This codes for CASRVGGTDTQYF.